This TCR beta chain was documented in a study of blood T cells in healthy people across ages. Background on the study: The template switching approach captured approximately one barcoded beta molecule for every two T cells. Points from the study as a whole: A conclusive naive versus antigen-experienced comparison was prevented by the unsorted PBMCs.

No fewer than 7 million PBMCs went into each sample. Per sample, at least 5 micrograms of total RNA were extracted. This CDR3 is 16 amino acids long. The V and J ends lost 6 bases and 5 bases, in that order; junction bases with no gene match: 12. Next came a second PCR, run for roughly 7 to 12 cycles, which used a sample-barcoded 5' primer along with a J-beta primer mix. TCRdb itself ran the 5' RACE reads through MiXCR, one entry per CDR3 protein. The sample consists of over a million distinct CDR3 sequences, about 43% of them appearing once. Worth noting for this clonotype: Antigen unknown.

Sequences were obtained from blood. The source is a woman aged 18-29 years in good health. J is TRBJ1-2 and V is TRBV12-3 or TRBV12-4; TRBD1 matches at 10 bases. The CDR3 region has the DNA TGTGCCAGCAGAAGTACAACCCGGGACAGGGGATATGGCTACACCTTC. It codes for CASRSTTRDRGYGYTF.